This T cell receptor beta chain was found in a study of cytomegalovirus exposure and HLA in healthy donors. Study information: It was reported in a later analysis that the same platform had been used for the 90 to 150 validation repertoires as for the 666 first-cohort repertoires.

About this clone: Its antigen is not known.

Produced via immunoSEQ multiplex PCR; TCRdb's table is partial and in-frame only. The profile covers about 150,000 clones, with around 89% appearing a single time and roughly 6.5% taken by the ten largest. Findings of the study overall: The tendency of first-cohort TCR clusters to co-occur in the 120 or so validation repertoires was identified by a subsequent analysis. A list of approximately 160 TCR beta chains associated with cytomegalovirus was given. The majority of TCR sequences were rare, yet some public TCRs appeared in many donors.

This CDR3 is 13 amino acids long. CDR1 and CDR2 from the germline V gene are MNHNY and SVGAGI (reference sequence). Trimming removed 7 bases at V and 4 bases at J, with 13 bases between. This TCR derives from a young woman in good health and CMV-seropositive. Material: PBMCs. The chain combines TRBV6-6 with TRBJ1-1; D may be TRBD1 (6 bases). The CDR3 DNA reads TGTGCCAGCAATATCCAGGGGAGCACTGAAGCTTTCTTT. Translation gives CASNIQGSTEAFF.